Following are 9 T cell receptor beta chains from one sample sequenced in a study of circulating and synovial CD4+ cells in juvenile arthritis. Data came from immunoSEQ multiplex PCR; TCRdb stores just in-frame clones and leaves some out. The repertoire holds over 15,000 clones, with 90% to 95% as singletons. The sample comprised CD4+ T cells from blood. These receptors were taken from a human donor with juvenile idiopathic arthritis.

The rearrangement joins TRBV5-4 to TRBJ1-2; D is undetermined. This CDR3 is 17 amino acids long. Per the germline V gene, CDR1 is SGHNT and CDR2 is YYREEE (reference sequence). Between the trimmed V and J ends, which lost 2 bases and 3 bases, there was a span of 20 bases. CDR3 nucleotides: TGTGCCAGCAGCTTCTCACTCGGGGATCTACCTTACTATGGCTACACCTTC. Residues: CASSFSLGDLPYYGYTF. The variable domain in full, with the rest retrieved from reference TRBV5-4 and TRBJ1-2, is ETGVTQSPTHLIKTRGQQVTLRCSSQSGHNTVSWYQQALGQGPQFIFQYYREEENGRGNFPPRFSGLQFPNYSSELNVNALELDDSALYLCASSFSLGDLPYYGYTFGSGTRLTVV.

This chain links TRBV6-1 with TRBJ1-5, with 7 bases matching TRBD1. Germline trimming cut 8 bases from V and 4 bases from J; bases unmatched to any gene: 5. The CDR3 loop spans 13 amino acids. Germline CDR1 and CDR2: MNHNS and SASEGT. The CDR3 sequence: CASRGQNNQPQHF. The CDR3 DNA sequence: TGTGCCAGCCGGGGACAGAATAATCAGCCCCAGCATTTT.

The chain couples TRBV19 to TRBJ2-1; perhaps TRBD1 as D (6 bases). Trimming removed 8 bases from V and 12 bases from J, with 20 bases in between. The V gene's germline CDR1 is LNHDA and CDR2 SQIVND (reference sequence). CDR3 length equals 13 residues. Here the CDR3 DNA reads TGTGCCAGTTCCGATTCTTCCGGGACACGGCAGTTCTTC. Translated, it gives CASSDSSGTRQFF.

The rearrangement uses TRBV29-1 and TRBJ1-2, with 8 bases identical to TRBD1. Germline V lookup: CDR1 SQVTM, CDR2 ANQGSEA. The CDR3 contains 11 residues. The V and J ends lost 7 bases and 7 bases, in that order; junction bases with no gene match: 5. As DNA, the CDR3 is TGCAGCGGGCAGGGGGCTTCTGGCTACACCTTC. Its translation: CSGQGASGYTF.

This sequence joins TRBV6-6 and TRBJ2-7; TRBD2 aligns across 9 bases. J gave up 5 bases and V 5 bases, and 13 bases lay outside the gene matches. CDR3 length equals 16 residues. CDR1 is MNHNY, CDR2 SVGAGI, per germline (reference sequence). CDR3 loop: CASSLPSLAGENEQYF. The CDR3 nucleotides are TGTGCCAGCAGTCTACCATCTTTAGCGGGAGAAAACGAGCAGTACTTC.

J is TRBJ2-2 and V is TRBV7-8; D remains unclear. V was cut by 6 bases and J by 3 bases, with 5 bases left in between. Germline V lookup: CDR1 SGHVS, CDR2 FQNEAQ. This CDR3 is built from 12 residues. The CDR3 reads CASSSDTGELFF. The CDR3 region has the DNA TGTGCCAGCAGTTCGGACACCGGGGAGCTGTTTTTT.

The J gene is TRBJ1-4, the V gene TRBV5-1; D is ambiguous. In germline, CDR1 is SGHRS, CDR2 YFSETQ. The CDR3 is 14 residues long. Trimming removed 3 bases from V and 3 bases from J, with 9 bases in between. CDR3 residues: CASSWARPNEKLFF. The CDR3 nucleotides are TGCGCCAGCAGCTGGGCCAGACCTAATGAAAAACTGTTTTTT.

The rearrangement links TRBV7-9 to TRBJ2-1, with 11 bases that match TRBD2. Germline lookup yields CDR1 SEHNR and CDR2 FQNEAQ (reference sequence). The trim removed 6 bases at V and 8 bases at J, leaving 6 bases unmatched. This CDR3 has 14 residues. CDR3 in amino acids: CASSYLAGGDEQFF. CDR3 nucleotides: TGTGCCAGCAGTTATTTAGCGGGAGGGGATGAGCAGTTCTTC.

The chain links TRBV27 to TRBJ1-5; no clear D gene. From germline, CDR1 is MNHEY and CDR2 SMNVEV (reference sequence). Trimming took off 0 bases at V and 0 bases at J, with 6 bases between the two ends. The CDR3 extends over 15 amino acids. The CDR3 region has the DNA TGTGCCAGCAGTTTATCCGGGGTTAGCAATCAGCCCCAGCATTTT. Encoded protein: CASSLSGVSNQPQHF.